The entry below gives a single T cell receptor (beta chain) sequence along with its context. The CDR3 extends over 13 amino acids. Germline V gene sequence: CDR1 SNHLY, CDR2 FYNNEI. Trimming pared 1 base from V and 4 bases from J, leaving 5 bases between. Assay: immunoSEQ multiplex PCR; the TCRdb copy retains only in-frame clones and omits some. Of 200,000 or so clones in the sample, about 88% were seen once. The data were obtained in a study of blood T cell repertoires in COVID-19. Study context: The samples span acute and convalescent COVID-19 from the United States, Italy and Spain. Sample material is recorded as cDNA or gDNA derived from T cells, B-cell-depleted T cells, or PBMCs.

The sequence was collected from a man aged 30-40 years with active or convalescent COVID-19. V usage is TRBV2 and J usage is TRBJ1-5, with D uncertain. Sequencing was carried out using peripheral blood. The CDR3 nucleotides are TGTGCCAGCAGTGAAGACAATAATCAGCCCCAGCATTTT. Amino acids: CASSEDNNQPQHF.